The rows below give T cell receptor beta chains drawn from one sample of a study of radiation and T cells in renal cell carcinoma. Generated by immunoSEQ multiplex PCR, the TCRdb table keeps only in-frame clones and is missing some. The sample lists just under 150,000 clones, approximately 86% occurring once. This sample comprised blood, obtained from a patient whose treatment included radiotherapy and nephrectomy. The receptors shown here come from a woman in her forties or fifties with renal cell carcinoma. Each CDR3 is given with its conserved first and last residue. Each record gives: clone size, V gene, D gene, J gene, CDR3 protein, CDR3 DNA. The D gene is left open where the match is weak. Only some rows state a clone size, as once, few, many or a class for expanded clones.

-,TRBV7-8,-,TRBJ1-1,CASSSLLGTEAFF,TGTGCCAGCAGCTCACTATTGGGCACTGAAGCTTTCTTT
-,TRBV30,-,TRBJ2-7,CAWSQLLGGRSYEQYF,TGTGCCTGGAGTCAACTCTTGGGGGGGCGGTCCTACGAGCAGTACTTC
-,TRBV5-4,TRBD1,TRBJ2-7,CASSPGQDSYEQYF,TGTGCCAGCAGTCCGGGACAGGACTCCTACGAGCAGTACTTC
-,TRBV7-9,-,TRBJ2-1,CASSSWAANNEQFF,TGTGCCAGCAGCTCATGGGCAGCGAACAATGAGCAGTTCTTC
once,TRBV5-4,-,TRBJ1-1,CASSSKSHLNTEAFF,TGTGCCAGCAGCTCTAAATCACACTTGAACACTGAAGCTTTCTTT
-,TRBV5-1,-,TRBJ1-1,CASYREGIGTEAFF,TGCGCCAGCTACAGGGAAGGTATAGGGACTGAAGCTTTCTTT
-,TRBV5-7,TRBD1,TRBJ2-7,CASSPARGLYEQYF,TGTGCCAGCAGCCCAGCCAGGGGGCTTTACGAGCAGTACTTC
-,TRBV28,TRBD1,TRBJ2-7,CASRTTGQGFYEQYF,TGTGCCAGCAGGACGACGGGACAGGGATTTTACGAGCAGTACTTC
-,TRBV2,-,TRBJ1-4,CASSEDLNEKLFF,TGTGCCAGCAGTGAGGACCTTAATGAAAAACTGTTTTTT
-,TRBV7-2,-,TRBJ2-2,CASSSYTGELFF,TGTGCCAGCAGCTCCTACACCGGGGAGCTGTTTTTT
-,TRBV9,TRBD1,TRBJ2-3,CASSVDGWTGQYF,TGTGCCAGCAGCGTAGACGGGTGGACAGGGCAGTATTTT
-,TRBV2,TRBD2,TRBJ2-7,CASSEVGLAGSPEQYF,TGTGCCAGCAGTGAAGTGGGGCTAGCGGGATCTCCCGAGCAGTACTTC
-,TRBV6-6,TRBD2,TRBJ2-3,CASSYQIGTSADTQYF,TGTGCCAGCAGTTACCAAATAGGGACTAGCGCAGATACGCAGTATTTT
-,TRBV4-2,-,TRBJ1-5,CASSQDWGNQPQHF,TGTGCCAGCAGCCAAGATTGGGGAAATCAGCCCCAGCATTTT
once,TRBV2,TRBD1,TRBJ1-1,CASSSRTGPNTEAFF,TGTGCCAGCAGCTCCCGGACAGGGCCAAACACTGAAGCTTTCTTT
-,TRBV6-5,-,TRBJ2-5,CASSTGTRKETQYF,TGTGCCAGCAGTACCGGGACAAGGAAAGAGACCCAGTACTTC
once,TRBV6-6,TRBD2,TRBJ2-2,CASSYGLAGYTGELFF,TGTGCCAGCAGTTACGGACTAGCGGGGTACACCGGGGAGCTGTTTTTT
-,TRBV5-5,TRBD1,TRBJ2-7,CASSLFPGQGVTYEQYF,TGTGCCAGCAGCTTATTCCCGGGACAGGGAGTCACCTACGAGCAGTACTTC
-,TRBV2,-,TRBJ1-1,CASSPLRPSNTEAFF,TGTGCCAGCAGCCCCCTGAGACCCTCGAACACTGAAGCTTTCTTT
-,TRBV9,-,TRBJ1-4,CASSVEWGNEKLFF,TGTGCCAGCAGCGTAGAATGGGGTAATGAAAAACTGTTTTTT
-,TRBV19,-,TRBJ2-2,CASSSQGRAGELFF,TGTGCCAGTAGTTCACAGGGTCGCGCCGGGGAGCTGTTTTTT
once,TRBV28,TRBD2,TRBJ2-5,CASSWAGGSQETQYF,TGTGCCAGCAGTTGGGCGGGGGGGTCTCAAGAGACCCAGTACTTC
-,TRBV19,-,TRBJ1-5,CASMERNSNQPQHF,TGTGCCAGTATGGAGAGAAATAGCAATCAGCCCCAGCATTTT
-,TRBV11-2,-,TRBJ1-2,CASSLEGYGGSGYTF,TGTGCCAGCAGCTTAGAAGGTTACGGAGGAAGTGGCTACACCTTC
-,TRBV5-4,-,TRBJ1-1,CASSSMNTEAFF,TGTGCCAGCAGCTCTATGAACACTGAAGCTTTCTTT
-,TRBV28,-,TRBJ1-6,CASIGGENPYNSPLHF,TGTGCCAGCATTGGGGGGGAAAACCCCTATAATTCACCCCTCCACTTT
-,TRBV25-1,-,TRBJ2-5,CASSLGWTQYF,TGTGCCAGCTCGCTAGGATGGACCCAGTACTTC
-,TRBV18,-,TRBJ1-5,CASSQEGSNQPQHF,TGTGCCAGCTCACAGGAAGGGAGCAATCAGCCCCAGCATTTT
-,TRBV10-2,-,TRBJ1-5,CASSEYPFQPQHF,TGCGCCAGCAGTGAGTATCCGTTTCAGCCCCAGCATTTT
once,TRBV7-2,TRBD1,TRBJ2-7,CASSLQTGGDEQYF,TGTGCCAGCAGCTTGCAGACAGGGGGCGACGAGCAGTACTTC